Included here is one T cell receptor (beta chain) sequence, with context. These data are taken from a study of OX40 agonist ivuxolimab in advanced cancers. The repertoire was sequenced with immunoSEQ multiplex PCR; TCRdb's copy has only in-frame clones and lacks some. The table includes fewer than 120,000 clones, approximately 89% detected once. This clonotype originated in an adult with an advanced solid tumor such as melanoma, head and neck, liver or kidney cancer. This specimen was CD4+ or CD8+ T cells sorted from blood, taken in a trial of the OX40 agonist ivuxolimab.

CDR3 bases: TGCGCCAGCAGCTTGGAATTTATACACACTTTCCAAGAGACCCAGTACTTC. Its protein is CASSLEFIHTFQETQYF. This rearrangement joins TRBV5-1 to TRBJ2-5, with D hard to call. The V and J ends lost 0 bases and 1 base respectively, with 16 bases between them. The CDR3 loop spans 17 amino acids. In germline, CDR1 is SGHRS, CDR2 YFSETQ.